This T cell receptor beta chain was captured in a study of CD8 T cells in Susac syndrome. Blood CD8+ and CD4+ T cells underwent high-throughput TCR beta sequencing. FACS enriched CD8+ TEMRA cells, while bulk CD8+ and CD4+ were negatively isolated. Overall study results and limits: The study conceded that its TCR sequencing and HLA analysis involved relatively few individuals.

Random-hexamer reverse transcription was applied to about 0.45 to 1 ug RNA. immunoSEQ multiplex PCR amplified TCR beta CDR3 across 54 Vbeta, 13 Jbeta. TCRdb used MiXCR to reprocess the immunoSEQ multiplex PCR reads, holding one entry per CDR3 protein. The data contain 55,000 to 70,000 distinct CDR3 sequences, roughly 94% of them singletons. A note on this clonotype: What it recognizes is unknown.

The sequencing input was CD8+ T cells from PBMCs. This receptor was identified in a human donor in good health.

The CDR3 here is CAWRDTTYEQYF. The DNA of the CDR3 is TGTGCCTGGAGGGACACCACCTACGAGCAGTACTTC. The V call is TRBV30, the J call TRBJ2-7, with D perhaps matching TRBD1 (5 bases). The CDR3 has 12 amino acids. The germline V and J ends were trimmed by 3 bases and 2 bases, with 8 bases remaining between them. Germline CDR1 and CDR2: GTSNPN and SVGIG (reference sequence).